Sequencing of this TCR beta chain was carried out in a study of blood T cell repertoires in COVID-19 (TCRdb year 2020). At the level of the whole study: The collaborator samples originated in the United States, Italy and Spain and spanned the acute and convalescent phases of COVID-19. The samples were drawn from two sources: the first 160 participants of the ongoing ImmuneRACE study, and 1,200 or so subjects contributed by 6 global collaborators. Where available, HLA class I and class II types were obtained from metadata supplied by the sample provider rather than from assay-based typing. The material from the prospective study consisted of cDNA or gDNA derived from T cells, B-cell-depleted T cells, or PBMCs. Sample metadata almost always included a de-identified subject ID, COVID-19 status, age in years and sex. Subjects who had been exposed to COVID-19, were actively infected with it, or had recovered from it provided the deeply sampled blood TCRbeta repertoires that made up the dataset. The repertoires were made available in a free public database intended to serve as a resource for research on the immune response to SARS-CoV-2.

Concerning this clone itself: Its antigen is not yet known. Base qualities are not recorded, but no much larger clone differs from it by a single base.

TCRbeta CDR3 regions were amplified from genomic DNA using the immunoSEQ Assay, a bias-controlled multiplex PCR. Per the original workflow: Within the assay, amplification of reference gene primers was used to estimate how many nucleated cells each sample contained. Sequence reads were collapsed and filtered to measure the absolute abundance of every unique TCRbeta CDR3 rearrangement. For each sample, productive Simpson clonality was calculated by taking the square root of Simpson's diversity index across productive rearrangements. The immuneACCESS repertoire file appears here via TCRdb, limited to in-frame rearrangements. These files lack a portion of the clones; in checked studies, under half of the deficit traces to unresolved V genes, and the cause of the others is not known. The V and J calls and clone size come from that table; D and trimming were worked out from the DNA. The table for this sample lists approximately 97,000 clones; about nine tenths of them were counted only once. The top ten hold approximately 5.4% of the sample.

Looking up the germline V gene yields CDR1 SGHVS and CDR2 FNYEAQ. Trimming accounts for 2 bases at V and 8 bases at J, while the number of junction bases matched to no gene is 16. The CDR3 goes from the cysteine to the phenylalanine over 18 residues. CDR3 DNA is the only sequence kept; it has 54 bases, read in frame from the first base. Broad study findings and their caveats: The quantity of clinical and demographic metadata differed by source and by participant and was supplied without curation.

One collaborating source in Seattle enrolled patients while the patients were actively infected and followed the patients over time throughout the course of disease. Each collaborating institution followed its own protocols to collect whole blood in K2EDTA tubes. For TCRbeta analysis, collaborators shipped samples as frozen whole blood, isolated PBMCs, or DNA extracted from either of those sample types. Sequenced material: peripheral blood. This receptor was obtained from a woman aged 45 to 65 with COVID-19, enrolled during active disease. The rearrangement combines TRBV7-6 with TRBJ2-1, with TRBD2 identical over 9 junction bases. The DNA is as follows: TGTGCCAGCAGCTTACCCAAAGACCGGGCGGGGGGGCCTGATGAGCAGTTCTTC. It translates as CASSLPKDRAGGPDEQFF.